These T cell receptor beta chains were read from a single sample in a study of T cell responses to AZD1222 COVID-19 vaccine. Only in-frame clones appear in the TCRdb table, and some are missing; sequencing was by immunoSEQ multiplex PCR. The profile shows 58,000 or so clones, 84% of them singletons. The sequencing used peripheral blood, collected on day 0 of AZD1222 vaccination. These receptors were taken from an adult in good health. The CDR3 runs from the conserved cysteine through the conserved F or W. The order of the fields is D gene, clone size, J gene, CDR3 length, V gene, CDR3 DNA, CDR3 protein. A D gene is named only where the DNA matches it firmly. Not all rows give a size; the values are once, few, many and, for expanded clones, a class.

. | . | TRBJ1-2 | 13 | TRBV27 | TGTGCCAGCAGTTCCACACTGGCCTATGGCTACACCTTC | CASSSTLAYGYTF
TRBD2 | . | TRBJ2-6 | 14 | TRBV30 | TGTGTCCTCGGGGGGGGGCTGGGGCCAAACGTCCTGACTTTC | CVLGGGLGPNVLTF
TRBD2 | few | TRBJ2-1 | 16 | TRBV11-2 | TGTGCCAGCAGCTTAGATTGGCTAGCGGACTACAATGAGCAGTTCTTC | CASSLDWLADYNEQFF
. | . | TRBJ1-2 | 15 | TRBV18 | TGTGCCAGCTCACCTAGACGGCAGGGGAGTTATGGCTACACCTTC | CASSPRRQGSYGYTF
. | once | TRBJ1-2 | 16 | TRBV27 | TGTGCCAGCAGTTTCCGTTCAGGGTACATTTCCTATGGCTACACCTTC | CASSFRSGYISYGYTF
. | . | TRBJ2-5 | 13 | TRBV19 | TGTGCCAGTAGGGGCACAGGAGAAGAGACCCAGTACTTC | CASRGTGEETQYF
. | . | TRBJ2-7 | 15 | TRBV5-5 | TGTGCCAGCAGCTTGTTTCCGGGGACGATCTACGAGCAGTACTTC | CASSLFPGTIYEQYF
. | . | TRBJ1-6 | 15 | TRBV2 | TGTGCCAGCAGAATACTCACAGTTTCAAATTCACCCCTCCACTTT | CASRILTVSNSPLHF
. | . | TRBJ2-5 | 15 | TRBV28 | TGTGCCAGCAGTTTATTAGGAGCAGACCAAGAGACCCAGTACTTC | CASSLLGADQETQYF
. | . | TRBJ1-1 | 16 | TRBV9 | TGTGCCAGCAGCGTAGCCCCAAGGAGTCGCGGCACTGAAGCTTTCTTT | CASSVAPRSRGTEAFF
. | once | TRBJ2-2 | 15 | TRBV4-2 | TGTGCCAGCAGCCAAGAGGGCGTAGAGGGCGGGGAGCTGTTTTTT | CASSQEGVEGGELFF
. | . | TRBJ2-1 | 16 | TRBV6-1 | TGTGCCAGCAGTGAAGGGGTCGTCAGCGCGTACAATGAGCAGTTCTTC | CASSEGVVSAYNEQFF
TRBD1 | . | TRBJ1-4 | 15 | TRBV6-1 | TGTGCCAGCAGTGAAGCGGACAGGGGGCAGGAAAAACTGTTTTTT | CASSEADRGQEKLFF
. | . | TRBJ2-6 | 13 | TRBV28 | TGTGCCAGTACGATCTCTGGGGCCAACGTCCTGACTTTC | CASTISGANVLTF
. | . | TRBJ1-2 | 13 | TRBV12-3/TRBV12-4 | TGTGCCAGCAGCCCGGTGGGCGTCTATGGCTACACCTTC | CASSPVGVYGYTF
. | . | TRBJ1-6 | 15 | TRBV6-6 | TGTGCCAGCAGTTACTCGGGCGGGGATAATTCACCCCTCCACTTT | CASSYSGGDNSPLHF
. | . | TRBJ2-2 | 15 | TRBV6-5 | TGTGCCAGCAGTTACTCGAAACAGGGACCCGGGGAGCTGTTTTTT | CASSYSKQGPGELFF
TRBD1 | few | TRBJ1-1 | 15 | TRBV5-5 | TGTGCCAGCAGCTTACAGGGGGCGCTGAACACTGAAGCTTTCTTT | CASSLQGALNTEAFF
. | . | TRBJ2-7 | 11 | TRBV5-4 | TGTGCCAGCCAAGGGGTCGGGGAGCAGTACTTC | CASQGVGEQYF
. | once | TRBJ2-7 | 12 | TRBV5-6 | TGTGCCAGCAGCTCCCCAGGGGTCGAGCAGTACTTC | CASSSPGVEQYF
. | . | TRBJ2-3 | 17 | TRBV4-2 | TGTGCCAGCAGTCTCTCTGGTGGGGGGGGGCCGACAGATACGCAGTATTTT | CASSLSGGGGPTDTQYF
TRBD2 | . | TRBJ2-7 | 14 | TRBV7-9 | TGTGCCAGCAGCCCGAGGGAGGGGAGCTACGAGCAGTACTTC | CASSPREGSYEQYF
TRBD1 | . | TRBJ1-1 | 17 | TRBV7-9 | TGTGCCAGCAGCTCGCAAGGACAGGAAAGGGGGAACACTGAAGCTTTCTTT | CASSSQGQERGNTEAFF
TRBD2 | few | TRBJ2-5 | 15 | TRBV9 | TGTGCCAGCAGCGCAGGACTAGACCGTCTAGAGACCCAGTACTTC | CASSAGLDRLETQYF
. | . | TRBJ2-1 | 14 | TRBV5-1 | TGCGCCAGCGCACGAGGCGGCTCCTACAATGAGCAGTTCTTC | CASARGGSYNEQFF
TRBD1 | . | TRBJ1-1 | 15 | TRBV3-1/TRBV3-2 | TGTGCCAGCAGCCAAAGACAGGGAACAAACACTGAAGCTTTCTTT | CASSQRQGTNTEAFF
TRBD1 | . | TRBJ2-1 | 16 | TRBV5-4 | TGTGCCAGCAGCGCCGGGGGACAGGGGGCGCGTAATGAGCAGTTCTTC | CASSAGGQGARNEQFF
TRBD1 | . | TRBJ2-1 | 13 | TRBV5-8 | TGTGCCAGCAGGGACAGGGGCTACAATGAGCAGTTCTTC | CASRDRGYNEQFF
. | . | TRBJ2-5 | 16 | TRBV4-1 | TGCGCCAGCAGCCAAGATATCGACCCGGGGAGGGAGACCCAGTACTTC | CASSQDIDPGRETQYF